This TCR beta chain came from a study of cytomegalovirus exposure and HLA in healthy donors. The length of the CDR3 is 15 residues. Trimming removed 2 bases at V and 4 bases at J, with 14 bases between. The germline V gene has CDR1 SNHLY and CDR2 FYNNEI. Researchers ran the PCR with 60 Vbeta and 13 Jbeta primers. Some clones are missing from TCRdb's copy, which holds only in-frame ones; the method was immunoSEQ multiplex PCR. This sample carries about 140,000 clones, more than 8% of them seen once, and the ten largest clones take less than 2%. The sample comprised PBMCs. The origin of this receptor is a man aged 45-65 years in good health and CMV-seronegative. This sequence joins TRBV2 and TRBJ1-1, with D maybe TRBD1 (5 bases). CDR3 nucleotides: TGTGCCAGCAGTGAAAGTAGGGGCTGGGGCACTGAAGCTTTCTTT. Its protein is CASSESRGWGTEAFF.